A single T cell receptor (beta chain) is shown here with its context. This clone was recorded only once. There is no known antigen for this receptor. Per-base qualities were not stored, and no clone one base away is much larger. This sample was included in a study of cytotoxic CD8 clonotypes in ibrutinib-treated CLL (dated by TCRdb to 2020 to 2023). In the study overall: The cohort had ten to twelve relapsed/refractory and roughly 14 treatment-naive patients; around 17 were IGHV unmutated. Partial responses were observed in 24 patients and complete responses in 2; after a median follow-up of around 68 months, remission was maintained in 14 patients and progression was observed in roughly twelve. The response samples were drawn at a median of roughly twelve months into treatment, with a range of roughly 6 to 36 months. Samples averaged roughly 260,000 productive templates and tens of thousands of productive rearrangements. Of the approximately 86 participants in the trial, 25 to 30 had longitudinal samples available. Cryopreserved peripheral blood mononuclear cells were collected before treatment, at response, and at either disease progression or sustained remission. Every remission and progressive disease sample was obtained while ibrutinib was still being received by the patients. Study-wide conclusions, independent of this receptor: At baseline, clonality was higher than in age-matched healthy donors and showed a strong correlation with circulating CD8+ T-cell counts. Public clonotypes were found to be uncommon and were observed to contract or remain stable during treatment; the increase in clonality was shown to reflect expansion of private clonotypes at ibrutinib response. Clonality rose at ibrutinib response, remained stable during sustained remission, and dropped back toward baseline at progression. Sampling times were not matched between patients in sustained remission and patients whose disease was progressing, and lymph node repertoires were not examined.

On a MiSeq, deep resolution sequencing aimed for a depth between 1 in 1 million and 1 in 200,000 T cells, with each clonotype covered 10x on average. The immunoSEQ hsTCRB Kit was used to generate TCR beta libraries. As for the authors' bioinformatics: Data were analyzed with ImmunoSEQ Data Assistant and ImmunoSEQ Analyzer, with V, D and J genes assigned per IMGT definitions. Clonality, which ranges from 0 to 1, was calculated by subtracting the normalized Shannon entropy of productive rearrangement frequencies from one. Public clonotype analysis was restricted to overrepresented clonotypes comprising at least 0.05% of each patient's repertoire. Roughly 12 age-matched healthy donor repertoires from immuneACCESS were used as controls for clonality. Here the immuneACCESS table is served through TCRdb, limited to in-frame sequences with V and J called. Missing clones are a known gap in these copies; in checked studies unresolved V genes cover under half, and the rest lacks a known reason. For V, J and clone size, that table is used; D and trimming come from the DNA. The sample data list 120,000 to 150,000 clones, and 85% to 95% of these were observed just once. The biggest ten clones account for 11% of the sample.

The sample's time point, from its label and the paper: roughly 12 months on ibrutinib. For TCR beta library preparation, roughly 2.1 micrograms of genomic DNA was extracted from cryopreserved PBMCs. Longitudinal blood samples from CLL patients on ibrutinib monotherapy were analyzed using high-throughput TCR beta sequencing. The patients took part in an open-label, single-center phase 2 trial of ibrutinib monotherapy. The CDR3 starts with the cysteine, ends with the phenylalanine, and has 15 residues. The kept DNA is CDR3 alone, 45 bases in frame from the first base. At the junction V is shortened by 0 bases and J by 4 bases, with 11 bases in between. Based on the germline V gene, the CDR1 and CDR2 sequences are SGDLS and YYNGEE.

Recombination connected TRBV9 to TRBJ2-1; matching of 6 bases hints at TRBD1 as the D gene. This TCR came from a human donor with chronic lymphocytic leukemia. Sample: PBMCs, taken after 12 months of ibrutinib treatment. The CDR3 protein sequence reads: CASSVGGQKYNEQFF. The nucleotides read TGTGCCAGCAGCGTAGGAGGACAGAAATACAATGAGCAGTTCTTC.